The TCR beta chain described here comes from a study of post-analysis software for immune sequencing data. Overall study: The disease courses spanned relapsing-remitting, secondary progressive and progressive-relapsing forms of multiple sclerosis.

Study-level points and caveats: Five or six TRBV segments were significantly more frequent in patients than in controls. TRBV5-6, TRBV5-1 and TRBV20-1 were among these segments. Samples made in the same batch grouped tightly together by F measure. Compared against controls, patients with multiple sclerosis displayed significantly lower normalized Chao1 diversity.

V was pared by 1 base and J by 2 bases, with 5 bases of the junction left unmatched. Germline V gene sequence: CDR1 DFQATT, CDR2 SNEGSKA (reference sequence). This CDR3 comprises 14 residues. On this clonotype: Its antigen remains unidentified.

Sequencing libraries made from TCR beta cDNA carried unique molecular identifiers. TCRdb processed the PCR reads anew with MiXCR; each CDR3 protein has one entry. This sample has fewer than 700,000 distinct CDR3 sequences, with 40% to 50% found just once. J is TRBJ2-7 and V is TRBV20-1, with 7 bases identical to TRBD2. This TCR was sampled from a girl between 5 and 17 years old with multiple sclerosis. The sequenced sample was blood. DNA for the CDR3: TGCAGTGCTAGAGGGGAGGGTAGCACCTACGAGCAGTACTTC. Protein sequence: CSARGEGSTYEQYF.